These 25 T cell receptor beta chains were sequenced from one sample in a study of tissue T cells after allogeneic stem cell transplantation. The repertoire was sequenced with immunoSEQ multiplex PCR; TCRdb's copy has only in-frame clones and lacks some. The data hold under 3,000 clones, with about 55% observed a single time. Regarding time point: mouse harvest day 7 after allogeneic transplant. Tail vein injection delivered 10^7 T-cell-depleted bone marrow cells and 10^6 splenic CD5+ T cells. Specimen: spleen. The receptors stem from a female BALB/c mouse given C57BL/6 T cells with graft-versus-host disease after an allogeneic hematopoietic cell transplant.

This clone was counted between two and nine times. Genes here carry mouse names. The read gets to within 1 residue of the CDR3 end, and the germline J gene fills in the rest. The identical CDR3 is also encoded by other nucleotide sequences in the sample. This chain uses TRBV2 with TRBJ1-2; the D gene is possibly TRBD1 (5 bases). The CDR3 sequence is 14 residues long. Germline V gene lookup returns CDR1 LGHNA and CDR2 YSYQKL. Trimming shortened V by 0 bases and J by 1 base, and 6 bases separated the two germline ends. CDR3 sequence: CASSQDRGNSDYTF. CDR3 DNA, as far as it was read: TGTGCCAGCAGCCAAGATAGGGGAAACTCCGACTACACC.

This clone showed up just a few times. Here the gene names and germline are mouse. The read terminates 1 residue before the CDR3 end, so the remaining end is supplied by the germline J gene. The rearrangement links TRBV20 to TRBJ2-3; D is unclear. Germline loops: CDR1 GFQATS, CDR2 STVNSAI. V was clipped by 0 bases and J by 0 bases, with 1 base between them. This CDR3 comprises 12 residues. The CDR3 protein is CGARDSAETLYF. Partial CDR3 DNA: TGTGGTGCTAGGGATAGTGCAGAAACGCTGTAT. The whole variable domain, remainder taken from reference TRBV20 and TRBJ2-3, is GALVYQYPRRTICKSGTSMRMECQAVGFQATSVAWYRQSPQKTFELIALSTVNSAIKYEQNFTQEKFPISHPNLSFSSMTVLNAYLEDRGLYLCGARDSAETLYFGSGTRLTVL.

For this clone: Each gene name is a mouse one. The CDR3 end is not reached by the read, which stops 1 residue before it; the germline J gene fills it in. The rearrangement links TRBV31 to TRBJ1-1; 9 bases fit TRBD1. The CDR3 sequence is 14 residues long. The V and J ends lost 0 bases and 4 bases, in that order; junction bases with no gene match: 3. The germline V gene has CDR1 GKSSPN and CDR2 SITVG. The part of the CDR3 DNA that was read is TGTGCCTGGAGTCTGGGACAGGGTGGCACAGAAGTCTTC. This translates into CAWSLGQGGTEVF. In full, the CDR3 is CAWSLGQGGTEVFF.

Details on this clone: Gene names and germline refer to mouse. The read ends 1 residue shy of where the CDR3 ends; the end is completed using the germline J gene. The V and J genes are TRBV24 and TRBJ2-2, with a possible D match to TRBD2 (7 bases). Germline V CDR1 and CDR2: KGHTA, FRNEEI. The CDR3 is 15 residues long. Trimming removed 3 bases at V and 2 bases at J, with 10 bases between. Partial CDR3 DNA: TGTGCCAGCAGTCTCTGGGGGCTCAACACCGGGCAGCTCTAC. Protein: CASSLWGLNTGQLY. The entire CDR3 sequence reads CASSLWGLNTGQLYF.

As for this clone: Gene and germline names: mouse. CDR3 bases read: TGTGCCAGCAGCTTAGATAGGGACTATGAACAGTAC. It is translated as CASSLDRDYEQY. The CDR3 in full is CASSLDRDYEQYF. This chain uses TRBV3 with TRBJ2-7; D is unclear. The missing CDR3 end, 1 residue past where the read stops, is filled in from the germline J gene. Between the trimmed V and J ends, which lost 1 base and 3 bases, there was a span of 7 bases. In germline, CDR1 is SNHLY, CDR2 FYNGKV (reference sequence). This CDR3 has 13 amino acids.

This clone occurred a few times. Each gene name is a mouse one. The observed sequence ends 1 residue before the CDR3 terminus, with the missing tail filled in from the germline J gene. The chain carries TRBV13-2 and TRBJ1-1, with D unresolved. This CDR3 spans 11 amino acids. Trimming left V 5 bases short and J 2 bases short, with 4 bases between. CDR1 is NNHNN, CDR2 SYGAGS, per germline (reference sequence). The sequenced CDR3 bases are TGTGCCAGCGGGGCTAACACAGAAGTCTTC. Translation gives CASGANTEVF. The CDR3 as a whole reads CASGANTEVFF.

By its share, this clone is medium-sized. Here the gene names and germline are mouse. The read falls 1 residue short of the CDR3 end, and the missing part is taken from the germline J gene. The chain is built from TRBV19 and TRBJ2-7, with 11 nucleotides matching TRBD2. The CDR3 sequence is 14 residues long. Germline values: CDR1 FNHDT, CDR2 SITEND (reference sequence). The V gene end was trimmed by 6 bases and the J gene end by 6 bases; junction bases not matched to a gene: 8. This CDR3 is CASTRTGGRSEQYF. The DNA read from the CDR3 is TGTGCCAGCACCCGGACTGGGGGGAGGAGTGAACAGTAC.

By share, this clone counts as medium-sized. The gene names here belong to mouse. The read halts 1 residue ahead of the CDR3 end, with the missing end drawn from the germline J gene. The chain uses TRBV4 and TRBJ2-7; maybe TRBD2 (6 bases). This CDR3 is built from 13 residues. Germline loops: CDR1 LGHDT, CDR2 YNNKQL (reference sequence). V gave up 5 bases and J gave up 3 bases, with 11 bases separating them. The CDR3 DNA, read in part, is TGTGCCAGCAGCCCTGGGGCTTTCTATGAACAGTAC. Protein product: CASSPGAFYEQY. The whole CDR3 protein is CASSPGAFYEQYF.

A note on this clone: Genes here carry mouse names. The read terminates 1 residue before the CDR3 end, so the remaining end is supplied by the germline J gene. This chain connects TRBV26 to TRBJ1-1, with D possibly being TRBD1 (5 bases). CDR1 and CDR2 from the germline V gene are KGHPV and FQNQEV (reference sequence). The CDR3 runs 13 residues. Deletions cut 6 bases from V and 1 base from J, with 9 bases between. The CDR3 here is CASSHGQNTEVFF. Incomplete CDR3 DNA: TGTGCCAGCAGCCACGGACAAAACACAGAAGTCTTC.

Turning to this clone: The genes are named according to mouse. The chain's CDR3 is CASSQEGTEFWNTLYF. Partial CDR3 DNA: TGTGCCAGCAGCCAAGAAGGGACAGAATTCTGGAATACGCTCTAT. The chain is built from TRBV5 and TRBJ1-3; the match to TRBD1 covers 7 bases. The read falls 1 residue short of the CDR3 end, and the missing part is taken from the germline J gene. Losses at the gene ends were 0 bases for V and 7 bases for J; bases not matched to a gene: 9. From germline, CDR1 is LGHNA and CDR2 YNLKQL (reference sequence). This CDR3 has 16 amino acids.

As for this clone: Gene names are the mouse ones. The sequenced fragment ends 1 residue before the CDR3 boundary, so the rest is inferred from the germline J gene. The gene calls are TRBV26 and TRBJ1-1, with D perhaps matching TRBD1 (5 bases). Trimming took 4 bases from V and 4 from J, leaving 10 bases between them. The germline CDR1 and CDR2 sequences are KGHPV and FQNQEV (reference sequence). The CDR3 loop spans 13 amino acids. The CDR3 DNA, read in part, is TGTGCCAGCAGTCCGCCAGGGTTCACAGAAGTCTTC. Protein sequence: CASSPPGFTEVF. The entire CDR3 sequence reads CASSPPGFTEVFF.

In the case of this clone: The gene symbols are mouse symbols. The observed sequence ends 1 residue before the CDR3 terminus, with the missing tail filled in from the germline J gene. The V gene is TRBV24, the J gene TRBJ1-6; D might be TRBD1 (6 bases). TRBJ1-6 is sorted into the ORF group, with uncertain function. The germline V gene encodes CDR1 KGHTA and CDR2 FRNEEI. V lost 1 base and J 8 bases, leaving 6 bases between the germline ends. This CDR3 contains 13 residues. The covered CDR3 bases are TGTGCCAGCAGTCTGTCAGGGGATTCGCCCCTCTAC. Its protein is CASSLSGDSPLY. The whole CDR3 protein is CASSLSGDSPLYF.

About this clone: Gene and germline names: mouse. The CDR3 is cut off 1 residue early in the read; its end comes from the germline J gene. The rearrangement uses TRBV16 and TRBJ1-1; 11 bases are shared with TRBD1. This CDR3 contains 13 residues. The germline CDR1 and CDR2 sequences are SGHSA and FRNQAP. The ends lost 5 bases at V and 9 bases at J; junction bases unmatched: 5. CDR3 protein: CASSNGQGAKVFF. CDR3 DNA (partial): TGTGCAAGCAGCAACGGACAGGGGGCGAAAGTCTTC.

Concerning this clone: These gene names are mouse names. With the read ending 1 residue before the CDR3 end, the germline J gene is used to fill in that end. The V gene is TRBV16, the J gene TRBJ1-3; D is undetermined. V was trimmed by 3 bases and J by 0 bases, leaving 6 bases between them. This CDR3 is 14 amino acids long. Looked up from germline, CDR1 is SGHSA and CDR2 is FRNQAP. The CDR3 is CASSFTDSGNTLYF. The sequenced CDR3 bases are TGTGCAAGCAGCTTTACAGATTCTGGAAATACGCTCTAT.

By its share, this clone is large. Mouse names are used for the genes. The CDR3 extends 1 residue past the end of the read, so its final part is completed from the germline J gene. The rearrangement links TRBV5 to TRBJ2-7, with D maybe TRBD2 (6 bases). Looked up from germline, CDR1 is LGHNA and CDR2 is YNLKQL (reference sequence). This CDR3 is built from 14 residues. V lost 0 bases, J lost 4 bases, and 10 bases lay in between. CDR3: CASSQDWGYYEQYF. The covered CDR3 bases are TGTGCCAGCAGCCAAGACTGGGGTTATTATGAACAGTAC.

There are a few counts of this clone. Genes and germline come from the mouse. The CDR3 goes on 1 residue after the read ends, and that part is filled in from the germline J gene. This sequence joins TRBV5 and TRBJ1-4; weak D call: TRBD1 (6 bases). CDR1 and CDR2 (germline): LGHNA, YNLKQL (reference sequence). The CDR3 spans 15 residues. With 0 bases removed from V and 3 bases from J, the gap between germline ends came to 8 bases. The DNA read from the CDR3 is TGTGCCAGCAGCCAAGATGGGGGGCCCAACGAAAGATTATTT. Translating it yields CASSQDGGPNERLF. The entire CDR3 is CASSQDGGPNERLFF.

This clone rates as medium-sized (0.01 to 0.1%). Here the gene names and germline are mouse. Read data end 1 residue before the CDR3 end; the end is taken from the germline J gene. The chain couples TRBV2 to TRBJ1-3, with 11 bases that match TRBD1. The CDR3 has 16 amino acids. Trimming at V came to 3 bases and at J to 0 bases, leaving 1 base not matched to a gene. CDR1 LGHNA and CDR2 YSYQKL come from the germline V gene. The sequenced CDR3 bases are TGTGCCAGCAGCCATGGGACAGGGGGTTCTGGAAATACGCTCTAT. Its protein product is CASSHGTGGSGNTLY. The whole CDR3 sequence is CASSHGTGGSGNTLYF.

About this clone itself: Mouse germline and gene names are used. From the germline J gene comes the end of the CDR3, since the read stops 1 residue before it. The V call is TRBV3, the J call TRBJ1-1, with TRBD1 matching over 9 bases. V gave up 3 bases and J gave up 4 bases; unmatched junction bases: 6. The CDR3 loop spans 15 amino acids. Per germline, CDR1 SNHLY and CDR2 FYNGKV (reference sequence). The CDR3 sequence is CASSLGQGAVTEVFF. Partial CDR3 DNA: TGTGCCAGCAGCTTGGGACAGGGTGCAGTCACAGAAGTCTTC.

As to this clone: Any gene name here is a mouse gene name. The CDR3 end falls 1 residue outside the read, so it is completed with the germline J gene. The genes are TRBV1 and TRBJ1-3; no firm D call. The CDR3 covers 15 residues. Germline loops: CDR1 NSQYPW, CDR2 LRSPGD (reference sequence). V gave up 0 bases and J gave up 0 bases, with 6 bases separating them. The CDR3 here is CTCSAEAHSGNTLYF. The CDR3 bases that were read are TGCACCTGCAGTGCAGAGGCCCATTCTGGAAATACGCTCTAT.

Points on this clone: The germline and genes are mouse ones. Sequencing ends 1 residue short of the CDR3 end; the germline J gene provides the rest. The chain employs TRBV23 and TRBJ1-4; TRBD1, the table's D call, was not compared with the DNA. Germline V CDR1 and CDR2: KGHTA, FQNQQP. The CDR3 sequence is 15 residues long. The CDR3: CSSSQSAGPNERLFF. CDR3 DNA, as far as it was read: TGCTCCAGCAGTCAATCGGCAGGGCCCAACGAAAGATTATTT. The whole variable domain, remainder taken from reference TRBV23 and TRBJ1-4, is DAAVTQKPRYLIKMKGQEAEMKCIPEKGHTAVFWYQQKQSKELKFLIYFQNQQPLDQIDMVKERFSAVCPSSSLCSLGIRTCEAEDSALYLCSSSQSAGPNERLFFGHGTKLSVL.

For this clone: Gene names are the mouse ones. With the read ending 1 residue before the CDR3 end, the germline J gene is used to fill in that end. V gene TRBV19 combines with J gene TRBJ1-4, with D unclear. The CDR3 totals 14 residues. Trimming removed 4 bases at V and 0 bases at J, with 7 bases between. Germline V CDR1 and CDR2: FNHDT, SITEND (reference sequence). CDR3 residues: CASSRVFSNERLFF. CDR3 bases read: TGTGCCAGCAGTCGGGTGTTTTCCAACGAAAGATTATTT.

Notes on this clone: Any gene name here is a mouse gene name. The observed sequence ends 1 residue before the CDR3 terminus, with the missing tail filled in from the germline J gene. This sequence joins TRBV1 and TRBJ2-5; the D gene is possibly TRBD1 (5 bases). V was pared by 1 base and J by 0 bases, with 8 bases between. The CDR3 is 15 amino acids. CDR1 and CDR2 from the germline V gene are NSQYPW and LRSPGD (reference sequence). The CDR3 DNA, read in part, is TGCACCTGCAGTGCAGTCAGGGAGAACCAAGACACCCAGTAC. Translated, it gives CTCSAVRENQDTQY. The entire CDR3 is CTCSAVRENQDTQYF.

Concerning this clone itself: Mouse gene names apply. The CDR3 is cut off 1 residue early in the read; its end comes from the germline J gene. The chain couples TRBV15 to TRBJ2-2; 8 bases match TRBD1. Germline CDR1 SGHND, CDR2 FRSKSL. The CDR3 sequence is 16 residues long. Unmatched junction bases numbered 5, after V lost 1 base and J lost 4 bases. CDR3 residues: CASSLGGQGGTGQLYF. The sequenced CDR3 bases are TGTGCCAGCAGTTTAGGAGGACAGGGCGGCACCGGGCAGCTCTAC.

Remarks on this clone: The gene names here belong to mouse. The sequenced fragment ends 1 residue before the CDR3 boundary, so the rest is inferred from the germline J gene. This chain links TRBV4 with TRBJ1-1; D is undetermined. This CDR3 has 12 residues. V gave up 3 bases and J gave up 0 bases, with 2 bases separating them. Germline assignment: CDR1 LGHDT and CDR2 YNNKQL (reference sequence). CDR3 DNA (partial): TGTGCCAGCAGCTACCCAAACACAGAAGTCTTC. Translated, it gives CASSYPNTEVF. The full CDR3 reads CASSYPNTEVFF. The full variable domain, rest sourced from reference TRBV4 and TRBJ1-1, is ETAVFQTPNYHVTQVGNEVSFNCKQTLGHDTMYWYKQDSKKLLKIMFSYNNKQLIVNETVPRRFSPQSSDKAHLNLRIKSVEPEDSAVYLCASSYPNTEVFFGKGTRLTVV.

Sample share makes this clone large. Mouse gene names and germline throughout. The CDR3: CASSQAQYTGQLYF. The sequenced part of the CDR3 DNA is TGTGCCAGCAGCCAAGCCCAGTACACCGGGCAGCTCTAC. The V call is TRBV2, the J call TRBJ2-2; D is ambiguous. The missing CDR3 end, 1 residue past where the read stops, is filled in from the germline J gene. This CDR3 comprises 14 residues. The germline V and J ends were trimmed by 1 base and 3 bases, with 6 bases remaining between them. The germline V gene has CDR1 LGHNA and CDR2 YSYQKL.